The 18 T cell receptor beta chains below all came from one sample that was sequenced in a study of blood T cell repertoires in COVID-19. The table came from immunoSEQ multiplex PCR; TCRdb's copy has only in-frame clones and leaves some out. The sample yields roughly 260,000 clones, approximately 90% seen once. The sample comprised PBMCs or T cells enriched from blood (not recorded which). Source of these receptors: a young woman who had recovered from COVID-19.

This rearrangement joins TRBV6-5 to TRBJ1-1, with D uncertain. The germline gives CDR1 MNHEY, CDR2 SVGAGI. The CDR3 is 13 residues long. Trimming removed 2 bases from V and 2 bases from J, with 6 bases in between. The CDR3 loop reads CASSYLVNTEAFF. Here the CDR3 DNA reads TGTGCCAGCAGTTACCTCGTTAACACTGAAGCTTTCTTT.

J is TRBJ1-2 and V is TRBV5-1; no definite D call. Trimming took off 6 bases at V and 3 bases at J, with 18 bases between the two ends. Per the germline V gene, CDR1 is SGHRS and CDR2 is YFSETQ. The CDR3 consists of 15 residues. The DNA of the CDR3 is TGCGCCAGCAAGCTTGAACTCTTCGGGGACTATGGCTACACCTTC. Translated, it gives CASKLELFGDYGYTF.

The genes are TRBV6-1 and TRBJ1-2, with 10 positions matching TRBD1. From germline, CDR1 is MNHNS and CDR2 SASEGT. The CDR3 spans 16 residues. The junction had 7 bases not matched to a gene; V was cut back by 2 bases and J by 4 bases. Written as DNA, the CDR3 is TGTGCCAGCAGTGAATGGCGGGGGACAGGGGCCTATGGCTACACCTTC. Translation: CASSEWRGTGAYGYTF.

This rearrangement joins TRBV3-1 (or the pseudogene TRBV3-2) to TRBJ1-5; the match to TRBD1 covers 7 bases. The CDR3 totals 15 residues. V was clipped by 4 bases and J by 0 bases; unmatched bases: 3. In germline, CDR1 is LGHDT, CDR2 YNNKEL (reference sequence). The CDR3 DNA reads TGTGCCAGCAGCCTCGGACAGGATAGCAATCAGCCCCAGCATTTT. Protein sequence: CASSLGQDSNQPQHF.

V gene TRBV29-1 combines with J gene TRBJ1-2; D unresolved. V was pared by 4 bases and J by 8 bases, with 17 bases between. This CDR3 spans 13 amino acids. Germline V lookup: CDR1 SQVTM, CDR2 ANQGSEA. The CDR3 region is CSVGGGNLGGYTF. CDR3 DNA: TGCAGCGTTGGGGGAGGGAACCTCGGAGGCTACACCTTC.

This clone came up once. The V call is TRBV24-1, the J call TRBJ2-7; 12 nucleotides line up with TRBD1. This CDR3 is built from 15 residues. Germline V gene lookup returns CDR1 KGHDR and CDR2 SFDVKD. The V gene end was trimmed by 5 bases and the J gene end by 4 bases; junction bases not matched to a gene: 5. The CDR3 spells CATSASGQGAYEQYF. CDR3 nucleotide sequence: TGTGCCACCAGTGCATCGGGACAGGGGGCATACGAGCAGTACTTC.

The gene calls are TRBV27 and TRBJ1-5; no firm D call. The CDR3 totals 13 residues. The germline V and J ends were trimmed by 6 bases and 4 bases, with 10 bases remaining between them. CDR1 and CDR2 from the germline V gene are MNHEY and SMNVEV (reference sequence). The CDR3 reads CASRGVFNQPQHF. In DNA, the CDR3 is TGTGCCAGCAGGGGCGTCTTTAATCAGCCCCAGCATTTT.

The chain uses TRBV6-2 or TRBV6-3 and TRBJ1-2; 8 bases map to TRBD1. The germline CDR1 and CDR2 sequences are MNHEY and SVGEGT. The V segment lost 2 bases and the J segment 3 bases; nucleotides outside the gene matches: 5. The CDR3 covers 15 residues. CDR3 loop: CASSYGGQGYYGYTF. The CDR3 DNA reads as TGTGCCAGCAGTTACGGCGGACAGGGATACTATGGCTACACCTTC.

This clone showed up just a few times. The J gene is TRBJ2-7, the V gene TRBV7-8; TRBD1 is a possible D gene (6 bases). CDR1 and CDR2 (germline): SGHVS, FQNEAQ. With 5 bases removed from V and 5 bases from J, the gap between germline ends came to 13 bases. This CDR3 is built from 13 residues. The CDR3 nucleotides are TGTGCCAGCAGCAAGCAGGGGATCGACGAGCAGTACTTC. Amino acid sequence: CASSKQGIDEQYF.

This clone has a single count. This rearrangement joins TRBV5-1 to TRBJ2-3, with D unclear. The V and J ends lost 2 bases and 6 bases respectively, with 10 bases between them. This CDR3 contains 13 residues. The germline V gene has CDR1 SGHRS and CDR2 YFSETQ. In nucleotides, the CDR3 is TGCGCCAGCAGCTTCCCCCCTGAGGATACGCAGTATTTT. Translation gives CASSFPPEDTQYF.

This chain uses TRBV27 with TRBJ1-1; unclear D gene. This CDR3 spans 14 amino acids. The germline V and J ends were trimmed by 3 bases and 5 bases, with 13 bases remaining between them. The germline V gene has CDR1 MNHEY and CDR2 SMNVEV (reference sequence). DNA of the CDR3: TGTGCCAGCAGTTTCAATGGGCCGGGGACTGAAGCTTTCTTT. Amino acids: CASSFNGPGTEAFF.

This clone appeared once. The chain's CDR3 is CASSAALSVGYGYTF. CDR3 DNA: TGTGCCAGCAGCGCGGCGTTAAGCGTGGGCTATGGCTACACCTTC. The chain carries TRBV3-1 (or the pseudogene TRBV3-2) and TRBJ1-2; D ambiguous. Germline V gene sequence: CDR1 LGHDT, CDR2 YNNKEL (reference sequence). Trimming shortened V by 5 bases and J by 4 bases, and 17 bases separated the two germline ends. This CDR3 has 15 amino acids.

The gene calls are TRBV10-1 and TRBJ2-1; the match to TRBD2 covers 14 bases. V gave up 4 bases and J gave up 8 bases; unmatched junction bases: 4. Germline CDR1 WNHNN, CDR2 SYGVQD (reference sequence). CDR3 length: 15 amino acids. CDR3: CASSGGLAGGHEQFF. The CDR3 nucleotides are TGCGCCAGCAGTGGAGGACTAGCGGGAGGTCATGAGCAGTTCTTC.

The rearrangement uses TRBV18 and TRBJ1-2; D remains unclear. Germline V gene lookup returns CDR1 KGHSH and CDR2 LQKENI. The V end was cut by 0 bases, the J end by 1 base, with 18 bases between. The CDR3 loop spans 18 amino acids. The CDR3 protein is CASSPPNVGENLNYGYTF. In DNA form, the CDR3 reads TGTGCCAGCTCACCACCGAACGTGGGAGAGAACCTTAACTATGGCTACACCTTC.

The rearrangement links TRBV5-1 to TRBJ1-1; TRBD1 matches at 7 bases. The CDR3 length is 14 residues. The junction had 5 bases not matched to a gene; V was cut back by 4 bases and J by 2 bases. In germline, CDR1 is SGHRS, CDR2 YFSETQ. The CDR3 nucleotides read TGCGCCAGCAGCACAGACAGGGTTAACACTGAAGCTTTCTTT. Translated, it gives CASSTDRVNTEAFF.

V is TRBV9 and J is TRBJ1-6; TRBD1 matches at 7 bases. Germline V CDR1 and CDR2: SGDLS, YYNGEE. V was clipped by 2 bases and J by 7 bases; unmatched bases: 6. The length of the CDR3 is 15 residues. Here the CDR3 reads CASSVEGARNSPLHF. CDR3 bases: TGTGCCAGCAGCGTGGAGGGGGCGAGGAATTCACCCCTCCACTTT.

The chain couples TRBV7-3 to TRBJ2-7, with D possibly TRBD1 on 5 matching bases. This CDR3 comprises 13 residues. V was pared by 5 bases and J by 1 base, with 9 bases between. Per germline, CDR1 SGHTA and CDR2 FQGTGA. The CDR3 sequence is CASSPTGSYEQYF. CDR3 DNA: TGTGCCAGCAGCCCCACAGGATCCTACGAGCAGTACTTC. The variable domain in full, with the rest retrieved from reference TRBV7-3 and TRBJ2-7, is GAGVSQTPSNKVTEKGKYVELRCDPISGHTALYWYRQSLGQGPEFLIYFQGTGAADDSGLPNDRFFAVRPEGSVSTLKIQRTERGDSAVYLCASSPTGSYEQYFGPGTRLTVT.

The rearrangement uses TRBV5-1 and TRBJ2-2; perhaps TRBD1 as D (6 bases). Trimming took off 6 bases at V and 3 bases at J, with 15 bases between the two ends. This CDR3 region has 15 residues. The V gene's germline CDR1 is SGHRS and CDR2 YFSETQ. The CDR3: CASTLEDRYTGELFF. The CDR3 bases are TGCGCCAGCACCCTTGAGGACAGATACACCGGGGAGCTGTTTTTT.